The 4 T cell receptor beta chains below come from one sample, sequenced in a study of blood T cell repertoires in COVID-19. Produced via immunoSEQ multiplex PCR; TCRdb's table is partial and in-frame only. The top ten clones hold 1.1% of a sample with around 200,000 clones, approximately 91% of them seen once. Sequencing input: peripheral blood. These receptors were obtained from a man aged 25-40 years with acute or convalescent COVID-19.

This chain uses TRBV5-1 with TRBJ2-1; possible D gene TRBD2, 7 bases. The ends were cut back, 5 bases at V and 7 bases at J, with 16 bases in the middle. The CDR3 is 14 amino acids. CDR1 is SGHRS, CDR2 YFSETQ, per germline. The CDR3 protein is CASSGGAGGNEQFF. The CDR3 DNA reads as TGCGCCAGCAGTGGGGGGGCCGGCGGGAATGAGCAGTTCTTC.

The chain combines TRBV12-3 or TRBV12-4 with TRBJ1-2; maybe TRBD1 (5 bases). This CDR3 is 13 amino acids long. Trimming stripped 6 bases from V and 4 bases from J, with 12 bases between. In nucleotides, the CDR3 is TGTGCCAGCAGCCCGGGACTGGGCTATGGCTACACCTTC. The encoded protein is CASSPGLGYGYTF.

This clone was seen a single time. The chain is built from TRBV19 and TRBJ1-3; no definite D call. The CDR3 is made up of 12 amino acids. V lost 9 bases and J lost 5, with 11 bases in between. The germline V gene has CDR1 LNHDA and CDR2 SQIVND (reference sequence). CDR3: CASNRLRNTIYF. The CDR3 DNA is TGTGCCAGCAACAGACTACGAAACACCATATATTTT.

As DNA, the CDR3 is TGTGCCAGCAGTTACTACCGGGGGGCTTTCTTT. It specifies CASSYYRGAFF. The V gene is TRBV6-7, the J gene TRBJ1-1; D may be TRBD1 (5 bases). TRBV6-7 falls under the ORF class, with uncertain function. The V end lost 1 base, the J end lost 11 bases, and 8 bases lay between the germline ends. The CDR3 runs 11 residues.